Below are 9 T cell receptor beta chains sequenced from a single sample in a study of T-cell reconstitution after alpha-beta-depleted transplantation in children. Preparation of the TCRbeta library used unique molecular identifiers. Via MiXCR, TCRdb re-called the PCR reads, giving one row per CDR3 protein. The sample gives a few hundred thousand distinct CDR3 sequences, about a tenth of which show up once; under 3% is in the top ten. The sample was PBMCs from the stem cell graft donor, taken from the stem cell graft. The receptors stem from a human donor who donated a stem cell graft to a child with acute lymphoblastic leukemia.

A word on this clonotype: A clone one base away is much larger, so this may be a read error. The CDR3 DNA is TGTGCCAGCAGCCTACTAGCGAAACCCTACGAGCAGCACTTC. It is translated as CASSLLAKPYEQHF. This sequence joins TRBV7-9 and TRBJ2-7; 7 bases match TRBD2. This CDR3 has 14 residues. Germline V gene data show CDR1 as SEHNR and CDR2 as FQNEAQ (reference sequence). Supplemented by reference TRBV7-9 and TRBJ2-7, the full variable domain reads DTGVSQNPRHKITKRGQNVTFRCDPISEHNRLYWYRQTLGQGPEFLTYFQNEAQLEKSRLLSDRFSAERPKGSFSTLEIQRTEQGDSAMYLCASSLLAKPYEQHFGPGTRLTVT.

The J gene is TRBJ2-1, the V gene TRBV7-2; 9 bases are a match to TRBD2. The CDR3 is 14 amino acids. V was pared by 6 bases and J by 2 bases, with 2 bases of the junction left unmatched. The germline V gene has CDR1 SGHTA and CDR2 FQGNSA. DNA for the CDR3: TGTGCCAGCAGACCTAGCGGGACCTACAATGAGCAGTTCTTC. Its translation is CASRPSGTYNEQFF.

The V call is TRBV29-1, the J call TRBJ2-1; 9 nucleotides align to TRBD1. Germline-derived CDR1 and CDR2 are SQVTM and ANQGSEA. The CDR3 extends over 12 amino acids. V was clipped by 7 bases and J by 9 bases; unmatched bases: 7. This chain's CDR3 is CSAKTGGVEQFF. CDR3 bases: TGCAGCGCAAAAACAGGGGGCGTTGAGCAGTTCTTC.

CDR3: CASSIQGAYGYTF. The DNA for the CDR3 is TGTGCCAGCAGCATACAGGGCGCCTATGGCTACACCTTC. The chain has TRBV6-1 and TRBJ1-2; D is perhaps TRBD1 (6 bases). V was shortened by 6 bases and J by 4 bases, with 12 bases between the two germline ends. This CDR3 comprises 13 residues. Per the germline V gene, CDR1 is MNHNS and CDR2 is SASEGT.

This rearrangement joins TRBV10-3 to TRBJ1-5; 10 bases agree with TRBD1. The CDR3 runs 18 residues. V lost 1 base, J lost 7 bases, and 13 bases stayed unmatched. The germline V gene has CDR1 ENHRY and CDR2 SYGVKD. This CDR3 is CAISEFSGTGVQRQPQHF. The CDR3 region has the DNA TGTGCCATCAGTGAGTTCTCCGGGACAGGGGTTCAACGGCAGCCCCAGCATTTT.

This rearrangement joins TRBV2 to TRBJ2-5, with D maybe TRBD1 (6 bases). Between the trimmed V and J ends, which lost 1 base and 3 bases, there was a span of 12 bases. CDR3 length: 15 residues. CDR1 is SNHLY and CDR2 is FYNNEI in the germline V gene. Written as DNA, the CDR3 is TGTGCCAGCAGTGAAGGGGGGACACGTAAAGAGACCCAGTACTTC. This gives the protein CASSEGGTRKETQYF.

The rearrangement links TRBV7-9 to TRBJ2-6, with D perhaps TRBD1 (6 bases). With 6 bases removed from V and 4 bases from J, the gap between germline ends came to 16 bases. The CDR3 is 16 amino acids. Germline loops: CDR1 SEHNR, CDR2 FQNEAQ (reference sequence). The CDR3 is CASSPSWGRGANVLTF. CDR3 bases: TGTGCCAGCAGTCCGTCATGGGGGCGAGGGGCCAACGTCCTGACTTTC. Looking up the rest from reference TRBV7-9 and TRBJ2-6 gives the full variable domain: DTGVSQNPRHKITKRGQNVTFRCDPISEHNRLYWYRQTLGQGPEFLTYFQNEAQLEKSRLLSDRFSAERPKGSFSTLEIQRTEQGDSAMYLCASSPSWGRGANVLTFGAGSRLTVL.

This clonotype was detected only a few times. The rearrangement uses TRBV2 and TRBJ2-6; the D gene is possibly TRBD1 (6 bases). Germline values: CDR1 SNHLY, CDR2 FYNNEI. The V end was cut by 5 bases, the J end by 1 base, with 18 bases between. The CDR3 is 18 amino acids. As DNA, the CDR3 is TGTGCCAGCAGTCGTATGAATTTCCAGGGGTCTGGGGCCAACGTCCTGACTTTC. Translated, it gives CASSRMNFQGSGANVLTF.

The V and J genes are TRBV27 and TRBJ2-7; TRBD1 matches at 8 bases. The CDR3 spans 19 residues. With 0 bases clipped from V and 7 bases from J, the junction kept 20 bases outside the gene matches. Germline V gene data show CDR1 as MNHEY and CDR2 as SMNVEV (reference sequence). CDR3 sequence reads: CASSLSIGTGWTRGGEQYF. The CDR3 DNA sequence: TGTGCCAGCAGTTTATCCATCGGGACAGGATGGACTCGCGGAGGGGAGCAGTACTTC.